What follows are 28 T cell receptor beta chains derived from one specimen sequenced in a study of tumor and adjacent non-tumor tissue in lung cancer. A modified ARM-PCR protocol with three rounds of nested PCR amplified TCRbeta. TCRdb re-called the multiplex PCR reads through MiXCR, storing one row per CDR3 protein. This table has some 200,000 distinct CDR3 sequences, around 71% appearing once. The template was RNA from unsorted bulk tissue. Sequenced input: lung tumor tissue. All receptors derive from a man aged 55-75 years with non-small cell lung cancer.

There are a few counts of this clonotype. This chain joins TRBV10-1 and TRBJ1-4, with D unclear. There are 12 residues in the CDR3. The ends were cut back, 2 bases at V and 8 bases at J, with 6 bases in the middle. Germline lookup yields CDR1 WNHNN and CDR2 SYGVQD (reference sequence). The CDR3 protein is CASSEGREKLFF. The CDR3 bases are TGCGCCAGCAGTGAGGGCAGGGAAAAACTGTTTTTT.

There are a few counts of this clonotype. DNA for the CDR3: TGTGCCTGGAATAACGAGATCTCTAACTATGGCTACACCTTC. Protein product: CAWNNEISNYGYTF. The chain employs TRBV30 and TRBJ1-2; D call uncertain. Germline V gene lookup returns CDR1 GTSNPN and CDR2 SVGIG (reference sequence). This CDR3 is 14 amino acids long. The V gene lost 4 bases and the J gene lost 0 bases, with 12 bases spanning the gap.

This clonotype was observed many times. The chain recombines TRBV6-2 or TRBV6-3 with TRBJ2-3; D gene uncertain. Per germline, CDR1 MNHEY and CDR2 SVGEGT. Trimming took off 4 bases at V and 3 bases at J, with 14 bases between the two ends. The CDR3 has 15 residues. Here the CDR3 DNA reads TGTGCCAGCAGTTCATTCTCCACGGGTACAGATACGCAGTATTTT. This codes for CASSSFSTGTDTQYF.

Of note for this clonotype: A read error may be the cause here, since a much bigger clone is one base away. The chain uses TRBV20-1 and TRBJ2-1; TRBD2 aligns across 8 bases. This CDR3 spans 14 amino acids. CDR1 is DFQATT, CDR2 SNEGSKA, per germline (reference sequence). This CDR3 is CRARVAGSYNEQFF. CDR3 sequence (DNA): TGCAGGGCTAGGGTAGCGGGAAGCTACAATGAGCAGTTCTTC.

This clonotype appeared once. The V and J genes are TRBV7-9 and TRBJ2-1; 9 nucleotides align to TRBD1. This CDR3 is 15 amino acids long. With V trimmed by 5 bases and J by 8 bases, 10 bases remained unmatched. The germline gives CDR1 SEHNR, CDR2 FQNEAQ (reference sequence). This CDR3 is CASSVAGTGIDEQFF. DNA of the CDR3: TGTGCCAGCAGCGTGGCCGGGACAGGGATCGATGAGCAGTTCTTC.

There are a few counts of this clonotype. The chain uses TRBV4-3 and TRBJ2-5, with 9 nucleotides matching TRBD2. The junction had 7 bases not matched to a gene; V was cut back by 1 base and J by 7 bases. Germline values: CDR1 LGHNA, CDR2 YSLEER. The CDR3 has 15 residues. The CDR3 coding sequence is TGCGCCAGCAGCCAAGTAGCGGCGGGAGGGAGGACCCAGTACTTC. Translation: CASSQVAAGGRTQYF.

In regard to this clonotype: Given a much more abundant clone one base away, this may be a read error. This chain joins TRBV20-1 and TRBJ1-5, with a weak D call TRBD1 (5 bases). The CDR3 sequence is 14 residues long. Germline CDR1 and CDR2: DFQATT and SNEGSKA (reference sequence). CDR3 DNA sequence: TGCAGTGCTGGAGAGGGATCGCAGGGTCAGCCCCAGCATTTT. Translated: CSAGEGSQGQPQHF.

Notes on this clonotype: One junction end disagrees with the germline gene, perhaps due to a read error. The chain uses TRBV20-1 and TRBJ2-1; TRBD2 might be the D (6 bases). The germline V gene has CDR1 DFQATT and CDR2 SNEGSKA (reference sequence). The CDR3 is 16 residues long. CDR3 in amino acids: CNASSAGPTTPNGQFF. The CDR3 coding sequence is TGCAATGCTTCCAGCGCGGGACCCACTACCCCGAATGGGCAGTTCTTC.

The V and J genes are TRBV24-1 and TRBJ2-5, with 14 bases identical to TRBD2. V lost 3 bases and J lost 4; bases outside the gene matches: 3. CDR3 size: 16 residues. Germline V lookup: CDR1 KGHDR, CDR2 SFDVKD. In DNA form, the CDR3 reads TGTGCCACCAGTGATCCGGGACTAGCGGGAGCAGAGACCCAGTACTTC. Amino acid sequence: CATSDPGLAGAETQYF.

This clonotype came up a few times. The chain joins TRBV20-1 to TRBJ2-3; 8 bases are shared with TRBD2. This CDR3 spans 15 amino acids. CDR1 is DFQATT, CDR2 SNEGSKA, per germline (reference sequence). Trimming removed 0 bases from V and 6 bases from J; junction bases left unmatched: 8. CDR3 protein: CSARDSGGAQDTQYF. DNA of the CDR3: TGCAGTGCTAGAGATTCGGGGGGGGCTCAGGATACGCAGTATTTT.

As to this clonotype: Germline and junction disagree at one end, which may indicate a read error. The chain uses TRBV5-1 and TRBJ1-2, with 10 bases that match TRBD1. In germline, CDR1 is SGHRS, CDR2 YFSETQ. The CDR3 runs to 15 residues. The CDR3: CAGSSSVGTGVGYTF. CDR3 nucleotide sequence: TGCGCCGGCAGCTCCTCGGTCGGGACAGGGGTTGGCTACACCTTC.

This clonotype was detected only a few times. The chain has TRBV5-1 and TRBJ2-7, with TRBD2 identical over 7 bases. V shed 3 bases and J 5 bases; nucleotides not matched to a gene: 8. Per the germline V gene, CDR1 is SGHRS and CDR2 is YFSETQ. The length of the CDR3 is 14 residues. This CDR3 reads CASSSSGLTDEQYF. The CDR3 DNA reads as TGCGCCAGCAGCTCTAGCGGCCTCACGGACGAGCAGTACTTC.

Points on this clonotype: A junction end diverges from the germline sequence, so it may reflect a read error. The chain employs TRBV11-3 and TRBJ1-1, with TRBD1 matching 8 bases. The CDR3 runs to 18 residues. Germline CDR1 reads SGHNT; CDR2 reads YENEEA. Written as DNA, the CDR3 is TGTGCCAGCAGCACGCTGACAGGGGAAAACTTCATGAACACTGAAGCTCTCTTT. Translating gives CASSTLTGENFMNTEALF. Full variable domain (outside the CDR3, taken from reference TRBV11-3 and TRBJ1-1): EAGVVQSPRYKIIEKKQPVAFWCNPISGHNTLYWYLQNLGQGPELLIRYENEEAVDDSQLPKDRFSAERLKGVDSTLKIQPAELGDSAVYLCASSTLTGENFMNTEALFGQGTRLTVV.

In the case of this clonotype: The junction departs from germline at one end; a sequencing error may be responsible. The V call is TRBV20-1, the J call TRBJ2-1; perhaps TRBD1 as D (6 bases). Germline V gene sequence: CDR1 DFQATT, CDR2 SNEGSKA (reference sequence). This CDR3 has 15 amino acids. This CDR3 reads CSAIRVDSSYNKQFF. The CDR3 region has the DNA TGCAGTGCTATTCGAGTGGACAGTTCCTACAATAAGCAGTTCTTC.

To note about this clonotype: The CDR3 ends on some other residue instead of the conserved phenylalanine or tryptophan, so this is likely a read error. The chain has TRBV11-2 and TRBJ2-5; D might be TRBD2 (5 bases). The CDR3 extends over 14 amino acids. Per germline, CDR1 SGHAT and CDR2 FQNNGV. Between the trimmed V and J ends, which lost 4 bases and 9 bases, there was a span of 18 bases. CDR3: CASSSGRVLEAQYS. Written as DNA, the CDR3 is TGTGCCAGCAGCTCCGGACGGGTTCTGGAGGCCCAGTACTCC.

This chain links TRBV20-1 with TRBJ2-3, with 9 bases aligning to TRBD2. CDR3 length: 16 residues. J gave up 4 bases and V 0 bases, and 8 bases lay outside the gene matches. Germline CDR1 is DFQATT and CDR2 is SNEGSKA (reference sequence). This CDR3 reads CSARDQVWTSADTQYF. The CDR3 DNA reads TGCAGTGCTAGAGATCAAGTGTGGACTAGCGCAGATACGCAGTATTTT.

To note about this clonotype: The final CDR3 position lacks the conserved phenylalanine or tryptophan, pointing to a likely read error. J is TRBJ2-3 and V is TRBV20-1; D unclear. Germline V lookup: CDR1 DFQATT, CDR2 SNEGSKA (reference sequence). CDR3 length: 12 residues. V dropped 7 bases and J dropped 6 bases, with 14 bases sitting between them. The CDR3 nucleotides read TGCAGTGTCCTCCTAGGTGGGGATACGCAGTATTAT. This gives the protein CSVLLGGDTQYY.

In this sample, this clonotype turned up a few times. Because it lacks the conserved phenylalanine or tryptophan at the end, this CDR3 is likely a read error. Here the CDR3 reads CPSSLAGGTGELFL. CDR3 coding DNA: TGTCCCAGCAGCTTAGCGGGGGGAACCGGGGAGCTGTTTCTT. The chain is built from TRBV11-3 and TRBJ2-2, with TRBD2 matching over 10 bases. This CDR3 has 14 residues. The germline V gene encodes CDR1 SGHNT and CDR2 YENEEA.

There are a few counts of this clonotype. This chain joins TRBV7-9 and TRBJ1-3; D gene unclear. This CDR3 has 17 residues. Trimming pared 1 base from V and 0 bases from J, leaving 13 bases between. CDR1 and CDR2 (germline): SEHNR, FQNEAQ (reference sequence). The CDR3 spells CASSLGRQSDSGNTIYF. CDR3 DNA sequence: TGTGCCAGCAGCTTAGGTAGACAATCTGACTCTGGAAACACCATATATTTT.

With respect to this clonotype: This could be a read error, since a much larger clone is one nucleotide away. The chain uses TRBV6-5 and TRBJ1-5, with D perhaps matching TRBD1 (5 bases). CDR1 is MNHEY and CDR2 is SVGAGI in the germline V gene. The CDR3 has 13 amino acids. Here the CDR3 DNA reads TGTGCCAGCCGTAGACAGAGCAATCAGCCCCACCATTTT. Translating it yields CASRRQSNQPHHF.

Details on this clonotype: A read error may be the cause here, since a much bigger clone is one base away. The V gene is TRBV4-2, the J gene TRBJ1-2, with D maybe TRBD1 (5 bases). The CDR3 loop spans 13 amino acids. Germline V gene lookup returns CDR1 LGHNA and CDR2 YNFKEQ. The CDR3 is CASSPRGDDGFTF. The CDR3 nucleotides are TGTGCCAGCAGCCCGAGGGGCGATGATGGCTTCACCTTC.

As regards this clonotype: A clone one base away is much larger, so this may be a read error. This chain connects TRBV4-3 to TRBJ2-3; no definite D call. Germline V gives CDR1 LGHNA, CDR2 YSLEER. The CDR3 consists of 13 residues. CDR3 DNA: TGCGCCAGCAGCCAAAGAATTACAGTTACGCAGTATTTT. Translation: CASSQRITVTQYF.

The rearrangement uses TRBV6-4 and TRBJ2-3; TRBD1 aligns across 10 bases. CDR1 and CDR2 from the germline V gene are MRHNA and SNTAGT. The J segment lost 11 bases and the V segment lost 2 bases, leaving 10 bases of the junction unmatched. The CDR3 has 15 amino acids. For the CDR3, the DNA is TGTGCCAGCAGTGACGGGACAGGGGTCACAGTTATGCAGTATTTT. This gives the protein CASSDGTGVTVMQYF.

This clonotype was recorded at least ten times. The genes are TRBV4-2 and TRBJ2-7; 12 positions agree with TRBD2. V dropped 1 base and J dropped 7; count of bases not matched to a gene: 11. CDR3 length equals 17 residues. Germline CDR1 and CDR2: LGHNA and YNFKEQ. CDR3 DNA sequence: TGTGCCAGCAGCCAAGGAGATCTAGCGGGAGGGGGTAGGGAGCAGTACTTC. This codes for CASSQGDLAGGGREQYF.

A note on this clonotype: At one end, the junction sequence differs from germline, possibly due to a read error. The chain recombines TRBV7-9 with TRBJ1-5; the D gene is possibly TRBD1 (6 bases). Germline lookup yields CDR1 SEHNR and CDR2 FQNEAQ (reference sequence). The CDR3 consists of 17 residues. The CDR3 DNA sequence: TGTGCCATCAGCCCCCTGCCGGGACATGGTTCTAATCAGCCCCAGCATTTT. As protein: CAISPLPGHGSNQPQHF.

In the case of this clonotype: As the CDR3 is not closed by the conserved phenylalanine or tryptophan, this likely results from a read error. V gene TRBV12-3 or TRBV12-4 combines with J gene TRBJ1-5; D gene ambiguous. The CDR3 contains 13 residues. Between the trimmed V and J ends, which lost 6 bases and 3 bases, there was a span of 9 bases. The CDR3 DNA is TGTGCCAGCAGCAAGGGTTCCAATCAGCCCCAGCATCTT. It is translated as CASSKGSNQPQHL.

Concerning this clonotype itself: At one end the junction does not follow the germline gene, possibly because of a read error. The CDR3 DNA sequence: TGTGCCAGCAACCAAAACCTACAGGGTGAAAAAATGTTTTTT. This encodes CASNQNLQGEKMFF. This chain connects TRBV4-3 to TRBJ1-4; a possible D gene is TRBD1 (6 bases). CDR1 is LGHNA, CDR2 YSLEER, per germline. CDR3 length: 14 residues.

A word on this clonotype: The junction and the germline gene differ at one end; a read error may be behind it. This chain links TRBV20-1 with TRBJ2-1; 8 nucleotides align to TRBD2. CDR1 and CDR2 from the germline V gene are DFQATT and SNEGSKA (reference sequence). CDR3 size: 15 residues. In nucleotides, the CDR3 is TGCAGTGTTAGATATGATGCTAGCGGGTGGAATGAGCAGTTCTTC. Translating gives CSVRYDASGWNEQFF.